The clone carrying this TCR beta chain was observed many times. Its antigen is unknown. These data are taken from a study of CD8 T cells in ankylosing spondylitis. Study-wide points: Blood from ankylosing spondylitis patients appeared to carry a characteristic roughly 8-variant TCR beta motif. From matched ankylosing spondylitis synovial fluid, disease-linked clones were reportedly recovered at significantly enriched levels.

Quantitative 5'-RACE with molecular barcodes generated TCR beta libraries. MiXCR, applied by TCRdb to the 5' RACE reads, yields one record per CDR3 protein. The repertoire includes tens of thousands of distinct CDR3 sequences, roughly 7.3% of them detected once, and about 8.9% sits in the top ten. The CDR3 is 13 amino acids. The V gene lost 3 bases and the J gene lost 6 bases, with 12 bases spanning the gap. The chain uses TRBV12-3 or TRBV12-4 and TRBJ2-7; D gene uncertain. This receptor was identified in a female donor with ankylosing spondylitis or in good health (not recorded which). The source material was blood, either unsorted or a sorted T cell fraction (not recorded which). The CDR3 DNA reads TGTGCCAGCAGTTTTCAGAGGCGGACCGAGCAGTACTTC. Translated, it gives CASSFQRRTEQYF.